Sequencing of this T cell receptor beta chain was carried out in a study of T cell responses to AZD1222 COVID-19 vaccine. Study-level results: At baseline, seropositivity was found in only 6 or 7 AZD1222 recipients. A reported finding is that nearly half of spike-specific TCRs target unmutated variant regions. Among the donors, most were white British and more were female, and clonal diversity was possibly underestimated.

The J segment lost 5 bases and the V segment lost 6 bases, leaving 5 bases of the junction unmatched. The CDR3 length is 14 residues. CDR1 and CDR2 from the germline V gene are SEHNR and FQNEAQ (reference sequence). Details on this clone: Antigen unknown.

Sequencing was performed with immunoSEQ multiplex PCR; in TCRdb, only in-frame clones are kept and a portion is missing. Of some 130,000 clones in the sample, around 93% were seen once. J is TRBJ2-5 and V is TRBV7-9; 11 positions match TRBD2. The receptor's source is an adult who received the AZD1222 COVID-19 vaccine. The sample here was peripheral blood, taken 28 days after the second AZD1222 dose. The CDR3 DNA sequence: TGTGCCAGCAGTCCACTAGCGGGGGCGGAGACCCAGTACTTC. Its protein is CASSPLAGAETQYF.